This TCR beta chain came from a study of control samples from healthy donors and cancer patients. Clones were read by immunoSEQ multiplex PCR, and TCRdb kept only the in-frame ones, dropping some. The data contain approximately 150,000 clones, 88% of them singletons. The CDR3 totals 14 residues. The chain links TRBV21-1 to TRBJ2-7; the table's D call, TRBD2, was not checked against the DNA. TRBV21-1 has pseudogene status. This receptor was taken from a man between 18 and 29 years old in good health. Sequencing was performed on blood. The CDR3 loop is CASSWSAAAYEQYF. The CDR3 coding sequence is TGTGCCAGCAGCTGGTCGGCAGCGGCTTACGAGCAGTACTTC.